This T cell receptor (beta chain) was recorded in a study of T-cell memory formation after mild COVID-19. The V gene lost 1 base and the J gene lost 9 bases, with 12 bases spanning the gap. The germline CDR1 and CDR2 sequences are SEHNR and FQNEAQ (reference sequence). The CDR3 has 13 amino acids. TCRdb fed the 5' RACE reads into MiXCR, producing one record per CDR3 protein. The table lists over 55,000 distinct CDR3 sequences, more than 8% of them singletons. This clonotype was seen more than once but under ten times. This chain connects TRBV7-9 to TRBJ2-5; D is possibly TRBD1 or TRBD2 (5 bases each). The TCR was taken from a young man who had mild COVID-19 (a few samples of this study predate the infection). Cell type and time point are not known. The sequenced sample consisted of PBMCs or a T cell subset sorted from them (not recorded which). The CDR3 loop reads CASSLEWDGPQYF. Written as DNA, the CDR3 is TGTGCCAGCAGCTTAGAGTGGGACGGACCCCAGTACTTC.